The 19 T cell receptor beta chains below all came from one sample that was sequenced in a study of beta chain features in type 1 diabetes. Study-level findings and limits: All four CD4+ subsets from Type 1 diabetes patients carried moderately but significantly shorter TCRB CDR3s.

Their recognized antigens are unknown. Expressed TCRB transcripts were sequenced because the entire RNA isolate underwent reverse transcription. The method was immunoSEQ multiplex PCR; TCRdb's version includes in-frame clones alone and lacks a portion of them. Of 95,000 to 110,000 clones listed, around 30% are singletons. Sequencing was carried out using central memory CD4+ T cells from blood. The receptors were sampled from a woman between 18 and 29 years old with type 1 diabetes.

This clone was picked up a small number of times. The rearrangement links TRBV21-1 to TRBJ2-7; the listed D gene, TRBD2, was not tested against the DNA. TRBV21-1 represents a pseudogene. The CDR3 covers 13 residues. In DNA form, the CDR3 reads TGTGCCAGCAGCAATAGCGGGGATAACGAGCAGTACGTC. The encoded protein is CASSNSGDNEQYV.

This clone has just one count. CDR3 coding DNA: TGTGCCAGCAGCCAAGAGACCCGAGGAAGCGGGAGGCCTGAGCAGTACTTC. Protein product: CASSQETRGSGRPEQYF. V gene TRBV4-2 combines with J gene TRBJ2-7, with TRBD2 identical over 9 bases. The V gene end was trimmed by 0 bases and the J gene end by 7 bases; junction bases not matched to a gene: 13. This CDR3 comprises 17 residues. Germline CDR1 reads LGHNA; CDR2 reads YNFKEQ.

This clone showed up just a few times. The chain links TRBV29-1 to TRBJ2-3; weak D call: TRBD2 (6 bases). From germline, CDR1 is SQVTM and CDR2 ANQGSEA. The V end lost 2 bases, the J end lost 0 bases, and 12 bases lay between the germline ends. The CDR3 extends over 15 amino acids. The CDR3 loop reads CSVELSGTSTDTQYF. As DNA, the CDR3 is TGCAGCGTTGAATTGTCAGGGACTAGCACAGATACGCAGTATTTT.

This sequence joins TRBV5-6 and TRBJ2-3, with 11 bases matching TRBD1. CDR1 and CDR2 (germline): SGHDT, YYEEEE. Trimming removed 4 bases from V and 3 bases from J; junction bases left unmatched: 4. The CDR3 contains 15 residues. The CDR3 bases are TGTGCCAGCAGCCCCGGGACAGGGGGTACAGATACGCAGTATTTT. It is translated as CASSPGTGGTDTQYF.

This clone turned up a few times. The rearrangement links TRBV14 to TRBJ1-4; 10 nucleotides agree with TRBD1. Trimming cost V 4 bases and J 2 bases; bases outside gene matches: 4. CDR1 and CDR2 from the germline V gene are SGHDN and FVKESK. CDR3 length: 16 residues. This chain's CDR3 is CASSRDRGVTNEKLFF. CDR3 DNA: TGTGCCAGCAGCCGGGACAGGGGTGTCACTAATGAAAAACTGTTTTTT.

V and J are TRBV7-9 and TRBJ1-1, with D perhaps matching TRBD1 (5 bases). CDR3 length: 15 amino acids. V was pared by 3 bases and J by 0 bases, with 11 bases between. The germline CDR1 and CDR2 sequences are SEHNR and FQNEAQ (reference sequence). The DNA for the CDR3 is TGTGCCAGCAGCTTTGGGGGGGGATTGAACACTGAAGCTTTCTTT. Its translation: CASSFGGGLNTEAFF.

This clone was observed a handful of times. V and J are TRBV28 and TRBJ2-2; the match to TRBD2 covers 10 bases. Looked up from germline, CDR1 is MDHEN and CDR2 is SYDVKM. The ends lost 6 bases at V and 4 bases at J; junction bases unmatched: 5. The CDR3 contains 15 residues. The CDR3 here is CASRGAGGRTGELFF. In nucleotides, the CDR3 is TGTGCCAGCAGAGGAGCGGGAGGGCGCACCGGGGAGCTGTTTTTT.

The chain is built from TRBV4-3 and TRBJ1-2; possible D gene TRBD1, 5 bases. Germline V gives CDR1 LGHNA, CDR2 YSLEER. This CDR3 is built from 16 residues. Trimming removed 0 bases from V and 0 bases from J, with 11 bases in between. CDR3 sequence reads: CASSQDAGLANYGYTF. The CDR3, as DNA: TGCGCCAGCAGCCAAGATGCAGGGTTAGCTAACTATGGCTACACCTTC.

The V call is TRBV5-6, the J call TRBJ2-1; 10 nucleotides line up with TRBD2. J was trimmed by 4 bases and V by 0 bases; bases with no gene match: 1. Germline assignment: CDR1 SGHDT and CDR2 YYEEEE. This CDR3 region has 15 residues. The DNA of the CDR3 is TGTGCCAGCAGCTTGGAACTAGCGGGGTACAATGAGCAGTTCTTC. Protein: CASSLELAGYNEQFF.

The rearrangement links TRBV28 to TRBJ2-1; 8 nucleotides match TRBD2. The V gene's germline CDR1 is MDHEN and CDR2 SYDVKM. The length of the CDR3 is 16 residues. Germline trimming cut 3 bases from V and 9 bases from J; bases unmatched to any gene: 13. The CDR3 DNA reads TGTGCCAGCAGTTTCCACGGGGCGGGAGGATCGGGTGAGCAGTTCTTC. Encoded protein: CASSFHGAGGSGEQFF.

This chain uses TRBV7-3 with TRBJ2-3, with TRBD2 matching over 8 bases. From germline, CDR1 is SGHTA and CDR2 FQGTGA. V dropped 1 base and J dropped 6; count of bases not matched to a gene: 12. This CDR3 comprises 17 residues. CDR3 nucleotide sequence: TGTGCCAGCAGCTTAAGCTATTCGGGAGGGCCGGGTGATACGCAGTATTTT. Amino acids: CASSLSYSGGPGDTQYF.

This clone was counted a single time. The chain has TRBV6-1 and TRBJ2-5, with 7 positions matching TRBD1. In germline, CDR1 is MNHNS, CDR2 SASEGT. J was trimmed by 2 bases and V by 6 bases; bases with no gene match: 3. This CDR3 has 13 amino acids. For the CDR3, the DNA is TGTGCCAGCAGCGACAGGGTTCAAGAGACCCAGTACTTC. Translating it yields CASSDRVQETQYF.

This chain's CDR3 is CASSLVEGAEAFF. The DNA for the CDR3 is TGTGCCAGCAGCTTAGTCGAGGGGGCTGAAGCTTTCTTT. This sequence joins TRBV7-2 and TRBJ1-1; tentative D call: TRBD1 (6 bases). CDR3 length equals 13 residues. The V end was cut by 1 base, the J end by 6 bases, with 9 bases between. Germline V gives CDR1 SGHTA, CDR2 FQGNSA. Drawing the rest from reference TRBV7-2 and TRBJ1-1, the complete variable domain is GAGVSQSPSNKVTEKGKDVELRCDPISGHTALYWYRQSLGQGLEFLIYFQGNSAPDKSGLPSDRFSAERTGGSVSTLTIQRTQQEDSAVYLCASSLVEGAEAFFGQGTRLTVV.

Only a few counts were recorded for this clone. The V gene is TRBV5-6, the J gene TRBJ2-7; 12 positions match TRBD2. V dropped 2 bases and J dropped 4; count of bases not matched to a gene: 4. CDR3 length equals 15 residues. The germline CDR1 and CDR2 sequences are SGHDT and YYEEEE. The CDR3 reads CASSFTTSGSYEQYV. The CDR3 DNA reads TGTGCCAGCAGCTTTACGACTAGCGGGAGTTACGAGCAGTACGTC.

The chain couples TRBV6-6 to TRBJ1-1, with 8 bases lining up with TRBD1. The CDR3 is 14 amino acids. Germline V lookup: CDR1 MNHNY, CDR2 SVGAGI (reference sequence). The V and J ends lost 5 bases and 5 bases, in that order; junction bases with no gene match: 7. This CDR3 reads CASSNAGGLTEAFF. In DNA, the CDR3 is TGTGCCAGCAGTAACGCAGGGGGCTTGACTGAAGCTTTCTTT.

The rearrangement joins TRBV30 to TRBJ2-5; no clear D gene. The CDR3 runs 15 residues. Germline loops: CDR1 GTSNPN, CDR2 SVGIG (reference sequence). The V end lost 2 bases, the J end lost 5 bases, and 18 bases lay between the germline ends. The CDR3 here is CAWSPSGPMWETQYF. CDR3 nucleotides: TGTGCCTGGAGTCCCTCGGGTCCAATGTGGGAGACCCAGTACTTC.

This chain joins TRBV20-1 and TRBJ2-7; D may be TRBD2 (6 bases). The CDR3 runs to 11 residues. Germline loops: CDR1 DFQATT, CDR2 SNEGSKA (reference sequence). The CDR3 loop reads CGTRLNYEQYF. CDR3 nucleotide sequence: TGCGGGACTCGACTGAACTACGAGCAGTACTTC.

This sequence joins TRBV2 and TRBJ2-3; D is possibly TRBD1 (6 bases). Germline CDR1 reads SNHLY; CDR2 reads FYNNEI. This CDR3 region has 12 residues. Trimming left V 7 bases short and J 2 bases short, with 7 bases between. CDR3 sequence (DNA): TGTGCCAGCAAGGGGGACACAGATACGCAGTATTTT. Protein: CASKGDTDTQYF. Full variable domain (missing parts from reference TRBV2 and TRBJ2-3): EPEVTQTPSHQVTQMGQEVILRCVPISNHLYFYWYRQILGQKVEFLVSFYNNEISEKSEIFDDQFSVERPDGSNFTLKIRSTKLEDSAMYFCASKGDTDTQYFGPGTRLTVL.

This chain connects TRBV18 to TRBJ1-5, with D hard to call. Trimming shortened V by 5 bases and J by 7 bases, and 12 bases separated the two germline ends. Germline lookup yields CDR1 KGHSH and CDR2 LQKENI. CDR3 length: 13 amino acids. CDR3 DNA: TGTGCCAGCTCATCGGAGGGCAGCCAGCCCCAGCATTTT. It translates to CASSSEGSQPQHF. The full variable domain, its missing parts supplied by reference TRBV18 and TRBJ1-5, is NAGVMQNPRHLVRRRGQEARLRCSPMKGHSHVYWYRQLPEEGLKFMVYLQKENIIDESGMPKERFSAEFPKEGPSILRIQQVVRGDSAAYFCASSSEGSQPQHFGDGTRLSIL.